Listed here is a single T cell receptor (beta chain). What it binds is unknown. The PCR used 60 V beta and 13 J beta primers. Data came from immunoSEQ multiplex PCR; TCRdb stores just in-frame clones and leaves some out. The data show 85,000 to 110,000 clones, 80% to 90% seen once. The data are from a study of glioma-infiltrating T cells after dendritic cell vaccination. Regarding the study as a whole: The cohort had few patients with full blood and tumor sets. Survival was not directly related to TCR clonality in these patients.

PBMC sampling occurred before vaccination, two weeks after the third dose, and at progression. The CDR3 consists of 17 residues. With 0 bases removed from V and 6 bases from J, the gap between germline ends came to 21 bases. Looked up from germline, CDR1 is SGHTA and CDR2 is FQGNSA. The chain carries TRBV7-2 and TRBJ2-7; TRBD2 might be the D (6 bases). The clonotype comes from a human donor with glioblastoma. Sequencing used blood, obtained before dendritic cell vaccination. The chain's CDR3 is CASSLAPTGGGAREQYF. The CDR3 nucleotides are TGTGCCAGCAGCTTAGCCCCCACTGGCGGCGGGGCGCGCGAGCAGTACTTC.